One T cell receptor (beta chain) is described in this entry. This entry is derived from a study of technical replicates of blood from a few donors. This CDR3 spans 18 amino acids. The V gene end was trimmed by 5 bases and the J gene end by 1 base; junction bases not matched to a gene: 8. CDR1 SGHTA and CDR2 FQGNSA come from the germline V gene. Data came from immunoSEQ multiplex PCR; TCRdb stores just in-frame clones and leaves some out. The sample holds around 67,000 clones, roughly 89% seen once. This chain connects TRBV7-2 to TRBJ2-1; 13 bases map to TRBD2. The receptor was isolated from a human donor in good health. Sequencing input: T cells isolated from PBMCs. CDR3: CASSPKGLAGKSYNEQFF. In DNA form, the CDR3 reads TGTGCCAGCAGCCCAAAGGGACTAGCGGGAAAATCCTACAATGAGCAGTTCTTC.